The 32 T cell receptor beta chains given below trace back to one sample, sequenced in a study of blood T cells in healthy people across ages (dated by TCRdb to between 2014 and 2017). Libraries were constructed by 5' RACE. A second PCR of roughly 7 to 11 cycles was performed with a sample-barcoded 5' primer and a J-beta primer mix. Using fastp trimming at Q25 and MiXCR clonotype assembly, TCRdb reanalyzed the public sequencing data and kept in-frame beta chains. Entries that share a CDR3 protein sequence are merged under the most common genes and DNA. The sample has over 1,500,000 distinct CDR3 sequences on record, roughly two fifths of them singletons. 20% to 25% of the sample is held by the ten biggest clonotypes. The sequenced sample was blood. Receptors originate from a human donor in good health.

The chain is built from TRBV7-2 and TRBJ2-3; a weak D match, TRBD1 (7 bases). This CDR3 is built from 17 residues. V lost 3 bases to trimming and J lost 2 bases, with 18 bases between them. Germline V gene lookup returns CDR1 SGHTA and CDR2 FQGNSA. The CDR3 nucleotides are TGTGCCAGCAGCTTGGCAGGGGGGCGGACGGCCACAGATACGCAGTATTTT. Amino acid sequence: CASSLAGGRTATDTQYF.

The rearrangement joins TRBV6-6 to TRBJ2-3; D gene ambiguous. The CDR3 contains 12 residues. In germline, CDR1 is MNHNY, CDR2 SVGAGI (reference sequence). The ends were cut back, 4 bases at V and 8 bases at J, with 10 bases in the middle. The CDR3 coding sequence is TGTGCCAGCAGTTTAGAGGTAGCTACGCAGTATTTT. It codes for CASSLEVATQYF.

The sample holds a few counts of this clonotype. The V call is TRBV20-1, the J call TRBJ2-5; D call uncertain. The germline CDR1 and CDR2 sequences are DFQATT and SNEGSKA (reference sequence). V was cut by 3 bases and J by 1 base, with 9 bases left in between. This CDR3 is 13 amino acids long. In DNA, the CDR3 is TGCAGTGCTAGGTTCGGCGGCCAAGAGACCCAGTACTTC. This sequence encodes CSARFGGQETQYF.

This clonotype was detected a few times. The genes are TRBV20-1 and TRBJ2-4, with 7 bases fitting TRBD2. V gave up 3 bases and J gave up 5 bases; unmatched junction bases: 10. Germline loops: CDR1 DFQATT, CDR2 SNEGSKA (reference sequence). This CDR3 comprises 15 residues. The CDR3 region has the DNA TGCAGTGCTAGCCCAACGACTAGCTCGGAAAACATTCAGTACTTC. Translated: CSASPTTSSENIQYF.

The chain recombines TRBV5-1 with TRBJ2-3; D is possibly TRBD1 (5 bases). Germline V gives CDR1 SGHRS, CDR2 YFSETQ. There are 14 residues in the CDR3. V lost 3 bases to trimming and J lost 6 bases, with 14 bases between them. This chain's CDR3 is CASSSRQLGDTQYF. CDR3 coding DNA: TGCGCCAGCAGCTCGCGACAGCTCGGGGATACGCAGTATTTT.

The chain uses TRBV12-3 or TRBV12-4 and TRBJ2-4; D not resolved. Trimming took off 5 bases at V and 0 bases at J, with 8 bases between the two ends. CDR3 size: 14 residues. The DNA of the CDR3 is TGTGCCAGCAGTGTCAACCTAGCCAAAAACATTCAGTACTTC. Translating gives CASSVNLAKNIQYF.

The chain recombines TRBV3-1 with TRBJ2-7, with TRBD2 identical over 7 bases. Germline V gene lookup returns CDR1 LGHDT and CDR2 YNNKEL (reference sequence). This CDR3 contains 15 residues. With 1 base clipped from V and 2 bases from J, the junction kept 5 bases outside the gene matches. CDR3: CASSQGAGDTYEQYF. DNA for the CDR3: TGTGCCAGCAGCCAAGGGGCGGGGGATACCTACGAGCAGTACTTC.

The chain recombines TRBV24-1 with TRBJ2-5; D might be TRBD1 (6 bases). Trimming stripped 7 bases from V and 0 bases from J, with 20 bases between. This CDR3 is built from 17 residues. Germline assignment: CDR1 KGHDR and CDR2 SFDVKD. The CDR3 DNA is TGTGCCACCAGCCATTCGACCCCAAGGGGGTACCAAGAGACCCAGTACTTC. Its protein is CATSHSTPRGYQETQYF.

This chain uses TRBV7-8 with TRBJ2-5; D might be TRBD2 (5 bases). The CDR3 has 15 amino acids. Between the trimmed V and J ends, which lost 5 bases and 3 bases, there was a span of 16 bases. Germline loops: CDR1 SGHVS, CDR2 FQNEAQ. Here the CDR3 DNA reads TGTGCCAGCAGCCCACCGGGAAAAGAAGAAGAGACCCAGTACTTC. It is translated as CASSPPGKEEETQYF.

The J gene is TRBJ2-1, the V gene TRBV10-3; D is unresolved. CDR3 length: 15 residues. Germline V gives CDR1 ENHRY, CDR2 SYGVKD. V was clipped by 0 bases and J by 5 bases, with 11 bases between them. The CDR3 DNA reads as TGTGCCATCAGTGAGTCGACGAGTCCTAACAATGAGCAGTTCTTC. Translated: CAISESTSPNNEQFF.

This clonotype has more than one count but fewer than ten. The CDR3, as DNA: TGCAGCGTTGAACTCCCCGTTTACAATGAGCAGTTCTTC. This sequence encodes CSVELPVYNEQFF. V gene TRBV29-1 combines with J gene TRBJ2-1, with D uncertain. Trimming shortened V by 2 bases and J by 4 bases, and 9 bases separated the two germline ends. CDR3 length equals 13 residues. Germline CDR1 SQVTM, CDR2 ANQGSEA.

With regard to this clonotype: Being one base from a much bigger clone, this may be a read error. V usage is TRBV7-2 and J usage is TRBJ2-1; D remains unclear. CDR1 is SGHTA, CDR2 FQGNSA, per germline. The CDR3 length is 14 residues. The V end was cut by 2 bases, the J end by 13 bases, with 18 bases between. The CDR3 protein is CASSLYTPQETQFF. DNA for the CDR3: TGTGCCAGCAGCTTATATACACCACAAGAGACCCAGTTCTTC.

CDR3 nucleotides: TGCAGTGCTAGTTTTCCTGGACAGGGGGGAGAGACCCAGTACTTC. Amino acid sequence: CSASFPGQGGETQYF. V gene TRBV20-1 combines with J gene TRBJ2-5, with 10 bases identical to TRBD1. The germline CDR1 and CDR2 sequences are DFQATT and SNEGSKA (reference sequence). This CDR3 is built from 15 residues. With 3 bases clipped from V and 4 bases from J, the junction kept 8 bases outside the gene matches.

CDR3 coding DNA: TGTGCCAGCAGCTTAAGACCAGCCCAGGAGACCCAGTTCTTC. Translation: CASSLRPAQETQFF. This chain joins TRBV7-2 and TRBJ2-1; D unresolved. This CDR3 is 14 amino acids long. The germline CDR1 and CDR2 sequences are SGHTA and FQGNSA. V was pared by 2 bases and J by 13 bases, with 18 bases between.

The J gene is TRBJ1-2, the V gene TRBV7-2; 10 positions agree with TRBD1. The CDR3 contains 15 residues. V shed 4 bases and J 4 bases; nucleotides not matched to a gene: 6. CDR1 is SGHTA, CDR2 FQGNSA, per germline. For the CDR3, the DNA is TGTGCCAGCAGCTCCGGACAGGGGGAGTCCTATGGCTACACCTTC. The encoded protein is CASSSGQGESYGYTF.

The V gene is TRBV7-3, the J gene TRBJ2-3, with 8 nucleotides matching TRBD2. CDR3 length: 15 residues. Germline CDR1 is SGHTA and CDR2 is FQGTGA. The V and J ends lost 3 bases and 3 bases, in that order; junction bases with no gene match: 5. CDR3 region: CASSFTGTRTDTQYF. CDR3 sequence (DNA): TGTGCCAGCAGCTTCACCGGGACTAGGACAGATACGCAGTATTTT.

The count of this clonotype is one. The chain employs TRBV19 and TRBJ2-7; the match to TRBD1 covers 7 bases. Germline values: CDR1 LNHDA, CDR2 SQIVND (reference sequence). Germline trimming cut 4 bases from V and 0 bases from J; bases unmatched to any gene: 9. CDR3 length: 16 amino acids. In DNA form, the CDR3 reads TGTGCCAGTAGTACCGCCCCGGACAGGTCCTCCTACGAGCAGTACTTC. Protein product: CASSTAPDRSSYEQYF.

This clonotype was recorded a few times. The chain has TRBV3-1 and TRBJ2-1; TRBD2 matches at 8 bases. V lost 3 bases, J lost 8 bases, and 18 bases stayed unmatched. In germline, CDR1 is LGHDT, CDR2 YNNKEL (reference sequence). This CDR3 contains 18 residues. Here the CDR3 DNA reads TGTGCCAGCAGCCACCTAAGAGGACGGGGGGGCTCCGGGCATGAGCAGTTCTTC. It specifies CASSHLRGRGGSGHEQFF.

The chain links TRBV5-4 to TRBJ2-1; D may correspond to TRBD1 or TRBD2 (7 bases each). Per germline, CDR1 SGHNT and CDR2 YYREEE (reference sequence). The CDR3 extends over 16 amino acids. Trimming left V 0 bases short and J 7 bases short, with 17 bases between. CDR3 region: CASSLVPRQGGNEQFF. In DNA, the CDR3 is TGTGCCAGCAGCTTGGTCCCTCGGCAGGGGGGGAATGAGCAGTTCTTC.

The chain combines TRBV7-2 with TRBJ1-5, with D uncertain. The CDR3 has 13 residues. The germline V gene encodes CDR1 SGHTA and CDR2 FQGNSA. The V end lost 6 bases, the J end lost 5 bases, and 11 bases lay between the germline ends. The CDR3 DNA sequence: TGTGCCAGCAGTTCCCGGGGTCATCAGCCCCAGCATTTT. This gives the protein CASSSRGHQPQHF.

The CDR3 DNA reads TGTGCCAGCAGTCCGTTAGCGGGCGGGGGGGCAGATACGCAGTATTTT. This codes for CASSPLAGGGADTQYF. This sequence joins TRBV6-5 and TRBJ2-3, with 9 bases identical to TRBD2. V was pared by 5 bases and J by 4 bases, with 10 bases of the junction left unmatched. CDR1 and CDR2 from the germline V gene are MNHEY and SVGAGI. The length of the CDR3 is 16 residues.

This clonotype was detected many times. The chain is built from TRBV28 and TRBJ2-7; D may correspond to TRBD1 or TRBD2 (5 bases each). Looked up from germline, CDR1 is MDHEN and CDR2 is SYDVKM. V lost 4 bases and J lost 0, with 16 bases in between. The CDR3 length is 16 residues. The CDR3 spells CASSYPPGRSSYEQYF. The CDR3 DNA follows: TGTGCCAGCAGTTACCCTCCGGGACGGAGCTCCTACGAGCAGTACTTC. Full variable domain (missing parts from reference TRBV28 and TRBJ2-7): DVKVTQSSRYLVKRTGEKVFLECVQDMDHENMFWYRQDPGLGLRLIYFSYDVKMKEKGDIPEGYSVSREKKERFSLILESASTNQTSMYLCASSYPPGRSSYEQYFGPGTRLTVT.

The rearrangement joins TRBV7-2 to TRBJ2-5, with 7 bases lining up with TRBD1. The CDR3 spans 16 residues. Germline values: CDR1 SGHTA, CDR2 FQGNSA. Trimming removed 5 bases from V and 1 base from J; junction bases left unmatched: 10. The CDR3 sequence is CASSVTPGQSQETQYF. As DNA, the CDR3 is TGTGCCAGCAGCGTAACCCCGGGACAGAGCCAAGAGACCCAGTACTTC.

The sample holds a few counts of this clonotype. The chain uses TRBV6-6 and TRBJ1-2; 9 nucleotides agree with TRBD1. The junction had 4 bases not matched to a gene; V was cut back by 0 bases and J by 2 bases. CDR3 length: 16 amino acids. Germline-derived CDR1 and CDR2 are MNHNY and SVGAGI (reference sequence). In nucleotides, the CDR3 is TGTGCCAGCAGTTACTCACAGGGGGCGCAGAACTATGGCTACACCTTC. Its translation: CASSYSQGAQNYGYTF.

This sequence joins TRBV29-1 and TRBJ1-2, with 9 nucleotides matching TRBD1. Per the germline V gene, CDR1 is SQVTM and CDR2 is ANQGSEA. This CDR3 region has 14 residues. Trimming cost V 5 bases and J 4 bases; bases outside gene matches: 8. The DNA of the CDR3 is TGCAGCGTTACAACAGGGGGCGCAGGCTATGGCTACACCTTC. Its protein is CSVTTGGAGYGYTF.

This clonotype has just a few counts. This CDR3 reads CSAGSGKSTTDTQYF. The DNA of the CDR3 is TGCAGTGCTGGTTCCGGGAAGTCCACCACAGATACGCAGTATTTT. This sequence joins TRBV20-1 and TRBJ2-3, with a tentative D call TRBD2 (5 bases). V was shortened by 5 bases and J by 2 bases, with 17 bases between the two germline ends. The CDR3 spans 15 residues. CDR1 is DFQATT and CDR2 is SNEGSKA in the germline V gene (reference sequence).

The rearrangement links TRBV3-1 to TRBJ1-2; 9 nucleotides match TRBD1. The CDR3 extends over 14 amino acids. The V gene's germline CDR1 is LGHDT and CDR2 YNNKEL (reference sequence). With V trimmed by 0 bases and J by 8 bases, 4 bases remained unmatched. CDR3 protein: CASSQDPGQGGYTF. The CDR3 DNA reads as TGTGCCAGCAGCCAAGACCCGGGACAGGGAGGCTACACCTTC.

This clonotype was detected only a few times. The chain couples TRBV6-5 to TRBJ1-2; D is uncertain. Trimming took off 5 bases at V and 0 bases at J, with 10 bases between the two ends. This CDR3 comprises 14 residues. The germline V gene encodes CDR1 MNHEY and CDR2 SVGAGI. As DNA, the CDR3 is TGTGCCAGCAGTGGCCACCCTACTAACTATGGCTACACCTTC. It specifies CASSGHPTNYGYTF.

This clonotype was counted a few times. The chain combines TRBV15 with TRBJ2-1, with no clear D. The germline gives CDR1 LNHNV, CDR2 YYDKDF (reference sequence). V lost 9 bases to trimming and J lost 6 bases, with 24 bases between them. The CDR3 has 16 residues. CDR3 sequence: CATTPGLIWRINEQFF. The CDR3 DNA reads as TGTGCCACGACCCCCGGCCTAATCTGGCGGATCAATGAGCAGTTCTTC.

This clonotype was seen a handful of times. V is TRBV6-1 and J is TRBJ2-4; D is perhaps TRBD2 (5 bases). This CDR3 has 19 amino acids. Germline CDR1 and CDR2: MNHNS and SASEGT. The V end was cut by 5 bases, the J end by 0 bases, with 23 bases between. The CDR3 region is CASSPLRISGVEAKNIQYF. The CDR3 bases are TGTGCCAGCAGTCCCCTCCGAATCTCCGGGGTGGAAGCCAAAAACATTCAGTACTTC.

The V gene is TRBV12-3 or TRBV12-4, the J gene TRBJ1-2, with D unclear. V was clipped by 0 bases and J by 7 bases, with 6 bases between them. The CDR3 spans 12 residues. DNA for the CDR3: TGTGCCAGCAGTTTAGCGCGGTTTGGCTACACCTTC. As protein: CASSLARFGYTF.

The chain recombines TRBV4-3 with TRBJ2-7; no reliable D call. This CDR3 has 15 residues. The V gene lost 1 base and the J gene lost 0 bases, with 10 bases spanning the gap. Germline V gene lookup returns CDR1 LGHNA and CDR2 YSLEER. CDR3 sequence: CASSQGNRFSYEQYF. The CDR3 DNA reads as TGCGCCAGCAGCCAAGGAAATAGATTCTCCTACGAGCAGTACTTC.